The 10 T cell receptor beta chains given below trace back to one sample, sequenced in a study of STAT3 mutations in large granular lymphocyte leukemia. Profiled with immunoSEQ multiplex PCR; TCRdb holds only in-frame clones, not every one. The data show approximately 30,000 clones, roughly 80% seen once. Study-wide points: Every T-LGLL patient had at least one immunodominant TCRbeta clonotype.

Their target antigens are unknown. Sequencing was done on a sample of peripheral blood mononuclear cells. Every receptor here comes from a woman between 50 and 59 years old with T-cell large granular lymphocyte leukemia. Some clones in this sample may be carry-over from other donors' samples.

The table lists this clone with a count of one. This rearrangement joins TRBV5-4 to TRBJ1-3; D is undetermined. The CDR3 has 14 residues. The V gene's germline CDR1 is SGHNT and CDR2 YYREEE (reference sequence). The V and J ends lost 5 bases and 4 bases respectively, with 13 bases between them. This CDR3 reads CASRDKRAGNTIYF. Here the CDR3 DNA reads TGTGCCAGCAGAGATAAGAGGGCGGGAAACACCATATATTTT.

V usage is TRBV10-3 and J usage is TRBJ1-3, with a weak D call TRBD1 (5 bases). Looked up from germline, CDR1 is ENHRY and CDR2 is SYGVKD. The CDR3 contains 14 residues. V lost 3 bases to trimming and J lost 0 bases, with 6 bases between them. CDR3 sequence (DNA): TGTGCCATCAGTGACAGGGTCTCTGGAAACACCATATATTTT. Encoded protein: CAISDRVSGNTIYF.

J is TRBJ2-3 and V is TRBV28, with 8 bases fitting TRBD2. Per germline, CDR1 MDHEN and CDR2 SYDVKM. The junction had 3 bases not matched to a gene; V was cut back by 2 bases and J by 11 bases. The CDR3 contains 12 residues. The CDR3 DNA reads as TGTGCCAGCAGTTTAGGACTAGCAGAGCAGTATTTT. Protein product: CASSLGLAEQYF.

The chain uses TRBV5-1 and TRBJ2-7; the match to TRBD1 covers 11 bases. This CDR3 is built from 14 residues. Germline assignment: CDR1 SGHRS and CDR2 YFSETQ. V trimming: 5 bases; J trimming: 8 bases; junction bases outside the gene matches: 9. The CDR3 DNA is TGCGCCAGCAGATCCTGGACAGGGGGCGGGCAGCAGTACTTC. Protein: CASRSWTGGGQQYF.

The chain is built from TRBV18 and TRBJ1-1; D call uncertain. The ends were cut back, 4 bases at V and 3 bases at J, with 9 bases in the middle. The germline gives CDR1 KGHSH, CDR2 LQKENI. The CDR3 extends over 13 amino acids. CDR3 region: CASSLNRHTEAFF. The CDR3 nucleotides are TGTGCCAGCTCACTCAATCGGCACACTGAAGCTTTCTTT.

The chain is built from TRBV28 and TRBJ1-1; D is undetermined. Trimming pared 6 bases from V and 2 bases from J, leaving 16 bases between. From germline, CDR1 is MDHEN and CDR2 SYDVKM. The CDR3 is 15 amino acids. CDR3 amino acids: CASRPIQTSNTEAFF. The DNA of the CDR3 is TGTGCCAGCAGACCGATCCAGACATCAAACACTGAAGCTTTCTTT.

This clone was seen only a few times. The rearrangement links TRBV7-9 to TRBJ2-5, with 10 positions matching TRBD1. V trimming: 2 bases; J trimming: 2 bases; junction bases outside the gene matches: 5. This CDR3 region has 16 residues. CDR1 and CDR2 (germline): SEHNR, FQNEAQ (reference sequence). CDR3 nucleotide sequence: TGTGCCAGCAGCTTATACGGGACAGGGGAGCAAGAGACCCAGTACTTC. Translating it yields CASSLYGTGEQETQYF.

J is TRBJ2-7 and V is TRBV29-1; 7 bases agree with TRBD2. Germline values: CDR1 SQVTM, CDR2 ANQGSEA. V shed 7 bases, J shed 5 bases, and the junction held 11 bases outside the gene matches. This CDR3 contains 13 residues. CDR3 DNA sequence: TGCAGCGCCGGGGAGGGACCGGGCGACGAGCAGTACTTC. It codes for CSAGEGPGDEQYF.

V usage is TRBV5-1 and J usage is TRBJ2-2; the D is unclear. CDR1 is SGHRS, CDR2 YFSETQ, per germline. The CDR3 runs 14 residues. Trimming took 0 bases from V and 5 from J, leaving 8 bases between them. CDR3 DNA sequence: TGCGCCAGCAGCTTGGATGGTAGGACCGGGGAGCTGTTTTTT. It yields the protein CASSLDGRTGELFF.

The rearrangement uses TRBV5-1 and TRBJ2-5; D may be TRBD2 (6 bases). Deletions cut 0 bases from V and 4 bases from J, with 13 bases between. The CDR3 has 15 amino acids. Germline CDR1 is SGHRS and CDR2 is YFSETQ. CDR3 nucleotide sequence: TGCGCCAGCAGCTTGGGGGCGGGAAGGAGAGAGACCCAGTACTTC. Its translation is CASSLGAGRRETQYF.